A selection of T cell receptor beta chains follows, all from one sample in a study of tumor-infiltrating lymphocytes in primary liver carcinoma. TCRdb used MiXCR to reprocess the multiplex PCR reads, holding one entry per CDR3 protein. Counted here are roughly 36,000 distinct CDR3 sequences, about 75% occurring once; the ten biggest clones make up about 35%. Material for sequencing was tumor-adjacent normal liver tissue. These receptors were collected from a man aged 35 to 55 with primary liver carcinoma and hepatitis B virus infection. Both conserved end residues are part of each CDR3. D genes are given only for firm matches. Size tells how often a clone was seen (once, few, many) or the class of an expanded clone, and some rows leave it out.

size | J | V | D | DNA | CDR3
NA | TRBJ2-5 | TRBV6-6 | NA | TGTGTCAGCAGTTACGACAGAGGGCTAGATACCCAGTACTTC | CVSSYDRGLDTQYF
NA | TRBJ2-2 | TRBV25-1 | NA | TGTACCTGTGGGGGCAGAGCCGGGGAGCTGTTTTTC | CTCGGRAGELFF
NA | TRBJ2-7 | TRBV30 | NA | TGTGCCTGGAGCACCCCGGGACTGGGATCGTCCTACGAGCAATACTTC | CAWSTPGLGSSYEQYF
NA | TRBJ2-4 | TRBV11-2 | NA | TGTGCCGGCAGCTCTGGGTCAGGGGATAACATTCAGTACTTC | CAGSSGSGDNIQYF
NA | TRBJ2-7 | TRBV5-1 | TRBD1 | TGCGTCAGCAACTTGGACAGGGGGCACGAGCAGTACTTC | CVSNLDRGHEQYF
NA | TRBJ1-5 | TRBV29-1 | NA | TGCGGCGCCGGAGGGGGAGCGAATCAGCCCCATCATTTT | CGAGGGANQPHHF
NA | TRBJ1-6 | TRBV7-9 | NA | TGTGCCAGCAGCATAGTGGCACTGGGAAATTCACCCCTCCACTTT | CASSIVALGNSPLHF
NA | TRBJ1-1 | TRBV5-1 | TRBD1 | TGCACCAGCAGCTCGGGGCAGGGGGAACCCGAAGCTTTCTTT | CTSSSGQGEPEAFF
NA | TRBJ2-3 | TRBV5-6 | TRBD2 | TGTGCCAGCGGCCAGAACGGACTAGTGGGGATCACAGATACGCAGTATTTT | CASGQNGLVGITDTQYF
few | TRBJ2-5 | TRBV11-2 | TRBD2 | TGTGCCAGCAGCCCCCCCCGGGGGGTGACCCAGTGCTTC | CASSPPRGVTQCF